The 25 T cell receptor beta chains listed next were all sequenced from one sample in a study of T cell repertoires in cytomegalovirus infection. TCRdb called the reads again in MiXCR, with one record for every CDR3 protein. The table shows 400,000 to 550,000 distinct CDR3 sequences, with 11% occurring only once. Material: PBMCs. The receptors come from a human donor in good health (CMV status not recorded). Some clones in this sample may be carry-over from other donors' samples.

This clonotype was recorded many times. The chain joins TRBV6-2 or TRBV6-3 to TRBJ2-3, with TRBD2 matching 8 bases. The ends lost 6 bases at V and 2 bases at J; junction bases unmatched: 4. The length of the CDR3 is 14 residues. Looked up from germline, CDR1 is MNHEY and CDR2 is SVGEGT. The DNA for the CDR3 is TGTGCCAGCAGAAAAGCGGGGGACACAGATACGCAGTATTTT. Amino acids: CASRKAGDTDTQYF.

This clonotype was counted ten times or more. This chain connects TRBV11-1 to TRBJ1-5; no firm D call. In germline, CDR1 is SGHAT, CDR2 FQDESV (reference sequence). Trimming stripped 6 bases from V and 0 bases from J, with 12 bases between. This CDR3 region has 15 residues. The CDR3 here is CASSESGYSNQPQHF. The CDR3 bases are TGTGCCAGCAGTGAGTCTGGGTATAGCAATCAGCCCCAGCATTTT.

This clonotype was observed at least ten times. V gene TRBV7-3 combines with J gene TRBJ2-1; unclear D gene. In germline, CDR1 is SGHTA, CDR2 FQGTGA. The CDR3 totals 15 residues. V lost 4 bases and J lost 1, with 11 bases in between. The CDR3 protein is CASSSSLGSYNEQFF. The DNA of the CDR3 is TGTGCCAGCAGCTCTTCGTTGGGGTCCTACAATGAGCAGTTCTTC.

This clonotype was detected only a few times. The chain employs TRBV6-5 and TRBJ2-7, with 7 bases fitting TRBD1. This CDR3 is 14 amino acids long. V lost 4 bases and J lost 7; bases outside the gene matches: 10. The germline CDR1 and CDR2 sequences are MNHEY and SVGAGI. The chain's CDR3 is CASSLQGPGGEQYF. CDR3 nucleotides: TGTGCCAGCAGTTTACAGGGGCCCGGCGGGGAGCAGTACTTC.

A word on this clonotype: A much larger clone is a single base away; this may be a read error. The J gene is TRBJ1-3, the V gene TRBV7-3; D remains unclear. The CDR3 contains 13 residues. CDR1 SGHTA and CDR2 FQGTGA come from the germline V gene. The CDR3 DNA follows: TGTGCCTGGACGGCCTCCTCTGGAAAGACCATATATTTT. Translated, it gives CAWTASSGKTIYF.

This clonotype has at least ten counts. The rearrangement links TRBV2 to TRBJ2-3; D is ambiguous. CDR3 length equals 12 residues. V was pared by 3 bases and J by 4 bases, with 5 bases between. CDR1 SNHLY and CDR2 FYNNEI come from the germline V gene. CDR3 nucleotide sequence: TGTGCCAGCAGTGAGGAATCAGATACGCAGTATTTT. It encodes CASSEESDTQYF. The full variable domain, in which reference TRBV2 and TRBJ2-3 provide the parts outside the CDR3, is EPEVTQTPSHQVTQMGQEVILRCVPISNHLYFYWYRQILGQKVEFLVSFYNNEISEKSEIFDDQFSVERPDGSNFTLKIRSTKLEDSAMYFCASSEESDTQYFGPGTRLTVL.

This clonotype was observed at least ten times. Written as DNA, the CDR3 is TGTGCCAGCAGTTTAAGAGGGTTTCGGCGTAGCTATGGCTACACCTTC. Translation: CASSLRGFRRSYGYTF. The rearrangement uses TRBV28 and TRBJ1-2; D call uncertain. The V end lost 2 bases, the J end lost 4 bases, and 17 bases lay between the germline ends. CDR3 length: 16 amino acids. The germline V gene has CDR1 MDHEN and CDR2 SYDVKM.

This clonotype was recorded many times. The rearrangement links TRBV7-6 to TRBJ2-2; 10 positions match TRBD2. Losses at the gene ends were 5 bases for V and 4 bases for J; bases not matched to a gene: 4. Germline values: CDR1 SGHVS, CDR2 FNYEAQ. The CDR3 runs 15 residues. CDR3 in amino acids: CASSIGLAATGELFF. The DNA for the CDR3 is TGTGCCAGCAGCATAGGACTAGCGGCCACCGGGGAGCTGTTTTTT.

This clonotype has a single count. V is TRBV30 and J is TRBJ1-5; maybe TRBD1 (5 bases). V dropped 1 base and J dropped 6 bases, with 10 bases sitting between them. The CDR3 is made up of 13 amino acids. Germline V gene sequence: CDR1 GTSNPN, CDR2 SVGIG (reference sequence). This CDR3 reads CAWSGQPLQPQHF. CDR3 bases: TGTGCCTGGAGTGGACAGCCCCTTCAGCCCCAGCATTTT.

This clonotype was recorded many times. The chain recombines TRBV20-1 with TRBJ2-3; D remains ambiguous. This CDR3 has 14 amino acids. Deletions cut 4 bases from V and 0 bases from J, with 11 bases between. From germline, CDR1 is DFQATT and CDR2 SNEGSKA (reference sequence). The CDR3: CSATGVISTDTQYF. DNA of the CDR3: TGCAGTGCTACCGGTGTCATTAGCACAGATACGCAGTATTTT.

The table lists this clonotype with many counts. CDR3 region: CASSLRTGVNEQFF. CDR3 sequence (DNA): TGTGCCAGCAGCTTAAGGACAGGAGTTAATGAGCAGTTCTTC. The chain links TRBV7-2 to TRBJ2-1; the match to TRBD1 covers 7 bases. CDR1 is SGHTA, CDR2 FQGNSA, per germline. This CDR3 comprises 14 residues. The V gene end was trimmed by 2 bases and the J gene end by 7 bases; junction bases not matched to a gene: 5.

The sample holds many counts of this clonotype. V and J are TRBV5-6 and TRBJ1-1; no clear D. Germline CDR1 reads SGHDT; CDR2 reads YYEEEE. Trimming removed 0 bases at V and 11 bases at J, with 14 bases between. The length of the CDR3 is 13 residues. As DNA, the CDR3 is TGTGCCAGCAGCTTGGGTCGGCCTCGAGCGGCTTTCTTT. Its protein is CASSLGRPRAAFF.

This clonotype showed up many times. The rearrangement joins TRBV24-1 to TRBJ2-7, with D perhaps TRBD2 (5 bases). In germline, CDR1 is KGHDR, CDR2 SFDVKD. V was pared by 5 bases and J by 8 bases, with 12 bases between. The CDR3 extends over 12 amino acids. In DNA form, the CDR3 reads TGTGCCACCAGTGGTTCGGGATGGAAGCAGTACTTC. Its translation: CATSGSGWKQYF.

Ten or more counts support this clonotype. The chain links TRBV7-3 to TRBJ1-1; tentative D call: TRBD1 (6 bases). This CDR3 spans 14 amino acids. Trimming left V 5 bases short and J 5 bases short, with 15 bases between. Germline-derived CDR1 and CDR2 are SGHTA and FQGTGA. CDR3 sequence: CASSPRGAGTEAFF. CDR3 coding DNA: TGTGCCAGCAGCCCGAGGGGGGCCGGGACTGAAGCTTTCTTT.

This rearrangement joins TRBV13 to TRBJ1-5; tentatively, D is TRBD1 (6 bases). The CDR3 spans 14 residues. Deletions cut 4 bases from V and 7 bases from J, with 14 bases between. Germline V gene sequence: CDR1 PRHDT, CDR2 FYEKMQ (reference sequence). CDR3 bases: TGTGCCAGCAGCTCTCGGGGGGCTGGGCAGCCCCAGCATTTT. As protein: CASSSRGAGQPQHF.

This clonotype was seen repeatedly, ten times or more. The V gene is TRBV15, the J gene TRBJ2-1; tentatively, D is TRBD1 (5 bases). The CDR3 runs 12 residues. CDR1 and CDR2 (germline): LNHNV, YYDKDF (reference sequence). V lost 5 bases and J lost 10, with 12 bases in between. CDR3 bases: TGTGCCACCAGCGGACATGGGCAGGAGCAGTTCTTC. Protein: CATSGHGQEQFF.

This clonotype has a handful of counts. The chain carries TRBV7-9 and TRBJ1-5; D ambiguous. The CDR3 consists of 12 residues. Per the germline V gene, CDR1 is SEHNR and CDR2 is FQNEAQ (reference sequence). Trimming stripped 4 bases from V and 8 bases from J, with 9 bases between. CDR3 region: CASSSYTEPQHF. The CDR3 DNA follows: TGTGCCAGCAGCTCCTACACAGAGCCCCAGCATTTT. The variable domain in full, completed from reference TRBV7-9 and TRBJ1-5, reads DTGVSQNPRHKITKRGQNVTFRCDPISEHNRLYWYRQTLGQGPEFLTYFQNEAQLEKSRLLSDRFSAERPKGSFSTLEIQRTEQGDSAMYLCASSSYTEPQHFGDGTRLSIL.

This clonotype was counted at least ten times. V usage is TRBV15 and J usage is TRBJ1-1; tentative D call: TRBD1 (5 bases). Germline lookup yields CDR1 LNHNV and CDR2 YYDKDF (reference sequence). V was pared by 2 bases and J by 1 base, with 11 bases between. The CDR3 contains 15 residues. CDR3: CATSRKTRGNTEAFF. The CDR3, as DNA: TGTGCCACCAGCAGAAAAACAAGGGGGAACACTGAAGCTTTCTTT.

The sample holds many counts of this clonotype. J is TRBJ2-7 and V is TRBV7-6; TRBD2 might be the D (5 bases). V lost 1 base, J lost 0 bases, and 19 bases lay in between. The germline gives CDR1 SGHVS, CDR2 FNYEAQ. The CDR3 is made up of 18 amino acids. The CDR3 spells CASSLGASSTGSSYEQYF. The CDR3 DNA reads TGTGCCAGCAGCTTAGGAGCTAGCTCAACTGGGAGCTCCTACGAGCAGTACTTC.

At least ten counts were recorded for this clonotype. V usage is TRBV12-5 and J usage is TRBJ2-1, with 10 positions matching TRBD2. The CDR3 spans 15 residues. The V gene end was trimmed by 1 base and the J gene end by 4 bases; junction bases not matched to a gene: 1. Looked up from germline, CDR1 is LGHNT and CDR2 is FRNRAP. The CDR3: CASGLGTSGYNEQFF. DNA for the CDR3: TGTGCTAGTGGTTTGGGGACTAGCGGTTACAATGAGCAGTTCTTC.

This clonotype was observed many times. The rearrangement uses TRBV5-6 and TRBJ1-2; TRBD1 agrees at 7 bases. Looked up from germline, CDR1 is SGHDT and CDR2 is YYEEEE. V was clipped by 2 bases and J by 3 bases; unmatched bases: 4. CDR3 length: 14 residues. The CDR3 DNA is TGTGCCAGCAGCTTCGGGACAGAGGACTATGGCTACACCTTC. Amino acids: CASSFGTEDYGYTF. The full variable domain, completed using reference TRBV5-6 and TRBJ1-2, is DAGVTQSPTHLIKTRGQQVTLRCSPKSGHDTVSWYQQALGQGPQFIFQYYEEEERQRGNFPDRFSGHQFPNYSSELNVNALLLGDSALYLCASSFGTEDYGYTFGSGTRLTVV.

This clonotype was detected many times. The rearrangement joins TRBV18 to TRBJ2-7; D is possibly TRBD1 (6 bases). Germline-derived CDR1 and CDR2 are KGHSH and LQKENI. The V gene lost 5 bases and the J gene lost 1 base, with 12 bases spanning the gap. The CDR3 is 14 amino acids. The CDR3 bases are TGTGCCAGCTCAACCGACAGGTTTTCCTACGAGCAGTACTTC. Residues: CASSTDRFSYEQYF.

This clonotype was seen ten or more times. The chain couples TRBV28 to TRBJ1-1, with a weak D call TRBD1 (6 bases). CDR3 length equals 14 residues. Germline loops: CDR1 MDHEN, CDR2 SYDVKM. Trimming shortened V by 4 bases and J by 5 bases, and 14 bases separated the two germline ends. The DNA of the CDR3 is TGTGCCAGCAGTTCCGCCTCAGGGGATACTGAAGCTTTCTTT. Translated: CASSSASGDTEAFF. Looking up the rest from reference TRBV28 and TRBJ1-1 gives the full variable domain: DVKVTQSSRYLVKRTGEKVFLECVQDMDHENMFWYRQDPGLGLRLIYFSYDVKMKEKGDIPEGYSVSREKKERFSLILESASTNQTSMYLCASSSASGDTEAFFGQGTRLTVV.

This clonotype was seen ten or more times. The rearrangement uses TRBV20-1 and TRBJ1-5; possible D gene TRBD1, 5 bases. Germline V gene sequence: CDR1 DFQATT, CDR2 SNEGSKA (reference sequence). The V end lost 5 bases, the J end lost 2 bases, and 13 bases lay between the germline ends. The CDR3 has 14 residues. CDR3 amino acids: CSAGDGSGNQPQHF. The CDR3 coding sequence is TGCAGTGCTGGGGACGGTTCTGGCAATCAGCCCCAGCATTTT.

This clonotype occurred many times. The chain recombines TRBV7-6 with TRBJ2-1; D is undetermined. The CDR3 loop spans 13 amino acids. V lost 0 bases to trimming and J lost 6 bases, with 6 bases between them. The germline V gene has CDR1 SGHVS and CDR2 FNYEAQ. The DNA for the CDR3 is TGTGCCAGCAGCTTAGCTAAAGCCAATGAGCAGTTCTTC. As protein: CASSLAKANEQFF. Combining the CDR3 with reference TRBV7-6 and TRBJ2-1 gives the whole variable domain GAGVSQSPRYKVTKRGQDVALRCDPISGHVSLYWYRQALGQGPEFLTYFNYEAQQDKSGLPNDRFSAERPEGSISTLTIQRTEQRDSAMYRCASSLAKANEQFFGPGTRLTVL.